This TCR beta chain was found in a study of type 1 regulatory T cells. For the study at large: T-allo10 is an in vitro-generated, Tr1-enriched CD4 T cell product specific for alloantigen. Study conclusions and caveats: Compared with non-Tr1 cells, Tr1 cells showed a narrower TCR repertoire.

V was clipped by 3 bases and J by 10 bases; unmatched bases: 15. The CDR3 covers 16 residues. Germline V gene data show CDR1 as SEHNR and CDR2 as FQNEAQ (reference sequence). There are a few counts of this clonotype. Its antigen remains unidentified. TCRdb passed the reads through MiXCR, listing each CDR3 protein once. Of under 75,000 distinct CDR3 sequences detected, roughly 20% appear once; the ten largest clones hold 8.3%. The sample comprised cultured type 1 regulatory T (Tr1) cells, either the whole culture or a sorted fraction (not recorded which). The origin of this receptor is a human donor in good health. The gene calls are TRBV7-9 and TRBJ2-1, with TRBD2 identical over 7 bases. The chain's CDR3 is CASSFWRGVREDEQFF. The CDR3 nucleotides are TGTGCCAGCAGCTTTTGGAGAGGTGTTCGGGAGGACGAGCAGTTCTTC.